This TCR beta chain was sequenced in a study of blood T cell repertoires in COVID-19. J was trimmed by 2 bases and V by 5 bases; bases with no gene match: 10. This CDR3 comprises 16 residues. From germline, CDR1 is SQVTM and CDR2 ANQGSEA. Two negative PCRs, clearance, or symptom resolution were required of recovered Cohort 3 donors. Original processing methods: How many nucleated cells were present was estimated from reference gene primer amplification. Assay: immunoSEQ multiplex PCR; the TCRdb copy retains only in-frame clones and omits some. V and J calls and clone size come straight from that table; D and trimming were deduced from the DNA. The sample includes over 130,000 clones, 75% to 80% of them seen just once.

This sequence originates from a woman aged 45 to 65 who had recovered from COVID-19. The genes are TRBV29-1 and TRBJ2-5, with 11 bases that match TRBD2. Source material: PBMCs or T cells enriched from blood (not recorded which). The CDR3 region is CSVSQASGRSQETQYF. For the CDR3, the DNA is TGCAGCGTTTCCCAAGCTAGCGGGAGGTCACAAGAGACCCAGTACTTC.